The T cell receptor (beta chain) described here comes from a study of breast tumors, draining lymph nodes, adjacent tissues. This clonotype was counted many times. The antigen remains unidentified. Via MiXCR, TCRdb re-called the multiplex PCR reads, giving one row per CDR3 protein. The sample has about 270,000 distinct CDR3 sequences; 30% to 35% are singletons. Deletions cut 4 bases from V and 2 bases from J, with 13 bases between. Germline assignment: CDR1 DFQATT and CDR2 SNEGSKA (reference sequence). The CDR3 is 14 residues long. Axillary draining lymph nodes of breast cancer patients supplied the node samples. Study-level results: Tumor TCR diversity was below lymph nodes but above nontumor tissue.

The receptor's source is a female donor with breast cancer. Some clones in this sample may be carry-over from other donors' samples. The rearrangement uses TRBV20-1 and TRBJ2-3; possible D gene TRBD2, 6 bases. Sequences were obtained from axillary lymph node tissue. The CDR3 nucleotides read TGCAGTGCTACAGGGACTCCCTTCACAGATACGCAGTATTTT. Translated: CSATGTPFTDTQYF.